Presented here are 27 T cell receptor beta chains from one specimen sequenced in a study of blood T cell repertoires in COVID-19. The data were produced by immunoSEQ multiplex PCR, yet TCRdb's version contains in-frame clones alone and is incomplete. The sample has 300,000 to 400,000 clones, 90% seen once. The sequencing sample was made of PBMCs or T cells enriched from blood (not recorded which). The source is a woman aged 25 to 39 who had been exposed to COVID-19.

The chain joins TRBV25-1 to TRBJ1-1; 8 bases align to TRBD1. Unmatched junction bases numbered 9, after V lost 5 bases and J lost 1 base. Per the germline V gene, CDR1 is MGHDK and CDR2 is SYGVNS. The length of the CDR3 is 16 residues. CDR3 nucleotide sequence: TGTGCCAGCAGTAAACGTACAGGGGGTGGGAACACTGAAGCTTTCTTT. It translates to CASSKRTGGGNTEAFF.

The chain carries TRBV5-1 and TRBJ1-6; no clear D. Trimming took off 7 bases at V and 10 bases at J, with 18 bases between the two ends. The CDR3 has 14 amino acids. Per the germline V gene, CDR1 is SGHRS and CDR2 is YFSETQ. CDR3 loop: CASGSAGGDSPLHF. CDR3 DNA sequence: TGCGCCAGCGGTTCGGCAGGTGGTGACTCACCCCTCCACTTT.

J is TRBJ1-1 and V is TRBV4-2; 8 nucleotides align to TRBD1. V dropped 5 bases and J dropped 5; count of bases not matched to a gene: 7. Germline CDR1 and CDR2: LGHNA and YNFKEQ. This CDR3 spans 14 amino acids. The CDR3 reads CASSRQGSRTEAFF. The DNA of the CDR3 is TGTGCCAGCAGCAGACAGGGGTCGAGAACTGAAGCTTTCTTT.

The chain uses TRBV5-1 and TRBJ1-1; D uncertain. The CDR3 totals 15 residues. The germline V and J ends were trimmed by 0 bases and 2 bases, with 11 bases remaining between them. The germline gives CDR1 SGHRS, CDR2 YFSETQ. This chain's CDR3 is CASSLGGRVNTEAFF. The CDR3 DNA reads as TGCGCCAGCAGCTTGGGAGGGAGGGTAAACACTGAAGCTTTCTTT.

The chain links TRBV5-4 to TRBJ1-4, with D maybe TRBD1 (6 bases). CDR1 and CDR2 (germline): SGHNT, YYREEE (reference sequence). The CDR3 length is 12 residues. Trimming removed 7 bases from V and 8 bases from J, with 12 bases in between. CDR3 sequence: CASGHREEKLFF. CDR3 nucleotide sequence: TGTGCCAGCGGTCACAGGGAGGAAAAACTGTTTTTT.

Details on this clone: Within the sample, other DNA sequences also encode this same CDR3. The J gene is TRBJ2-5, the V gene TRBV18; 10 bases agree with TRBD2. The germline V gene encodes CDR1 KGHSH and CDR2 LQKENI. CDR3 length: 13 amino acids. After removal of 3 bases from V and 5 bases from J, the junction contained 0 bases not matched to a gene. DNA of the CDR3: TGTGCCAGCTCACCGGGACTAGCGGAGACCCAGTACTTC. This translates into CASSPGLAETQYF.

The chain recombines TRBV27 with TRBJ1-2, with D uncertain. The CDR3 is 15 amino acids. With 0 bases removed from V and 6 bases from J, the gap between germline ends came to 14 bases. The V gene's germline CDR1 is MNHEY and CDR2 SMNVEV (reference sequence). This CDR3 is CASSLSQPGKDGYTF. DNA for the CDR3: TGTGCCAGCAGTTTATCGCAGCCGGGTAAGGATGGCTACACCTTC.

The gene calls are TRBV7-9 and TRBJ2-1; TRBD2 matches at 10 bases. J gave up 0 bases and V 1 base, and 9 bases lay outside the gene matches. This CDR3 has 19 amino acids. Germline V gives CDR1 SEHNR, CDR2 FQNEAQ (reference sequence). As DNA, the CDR3 is TGTGCCAGCAGCTTAGGCGTTAGCGGGGGGTACCCCTCCTACAATGAGCAGTTCTTC. Encoded protein: CASSLGVSGGYPSYNEQFF.

J is TRBJ1-6 and V is TRBV6-5; D perhaps matches TRBD1 (5 bases). The CDR3 length is 15 residues. Trimming pared 0 bases from V and 10 bases from J, leaving 13 bases between. Per the germline V gene, CDR1 is MNHEY and CDR2 is SVGAGI. For the CDR3, the DNA is TGTGCCAGCAGTTACTCGACCCAGGGCGGATCACCCCTCCACTTT. Protein: CASSYSTQGGSPLHF.

The V call is TRBV5-1, the J call TRBJ2-5; no reliable D call. The CDR3 is 13 amino acids. The germline V gene encodes CDR1 SGHRS and CDR2 YFSETQ. V was cut by 4 bases and J by 3 bases, with 10 bases left in between. This chain's CDR3 is CASSNNRKETQYF. The CDR3 DNA sequence: TGCGCCAGCAGCAATAACAGAAAAGAGACCCAGTACTTC.

This chain connects TRBV6-5 to TRBJ2-7; D is perhaps TRBD2 (7 bases). CDR1 and CDR2 (germline): MNHEY, SVGAGI. The length of the CDR3 is 15 residues. The ends were cut back, 0 bases at V and 1 base at J, with 10 bases in the middle. CDR3 protein: CASSYSGGPSYEQYF. In nucleotides, the CDR3 is TGTGCCAGCAGTTACTCGGGGGGGCCTTCCTACGAGCAGTACTTC.

In DNA form, the CDR3 reads TGTGCCAGCAGCTTAGAAAACCTGCCGGTCAGCGAATGCAATTCACCCCTCCACTTT. Its protein is CASSLENLPVSECNSPLHF. The V and J genes are TRBV7-6 and TRBJ1-6; the D is unclear. The CDR3 spans 19 residues. The germline gives CDR1 SGHVS, CDR2 FNYEAQ. Trimming removed 1 base from V and 7 bases from J, with 23 bases in between.

This chain joins TRBV5-4 and TRBJ2-5, with TRBD1 matching 7 bases. With 3 bases clipped from V and 0 bases from J, the junction kept 5 bases outside the gene matches. CDR3 length: 15 residues. Germline lookup yields CDR1 SGHNT and CDR2 YYREEE (reference sequence). The CDR3 DNA follows: TGTGCCAGCAGCTGGACAGGAGCCCACCAAGAGACCCAGTACTTC. This encodes CASSWTGAHQETQYF.

This sequence joins TRBV19 and TRBJ1-2; possible D gene TRBD1, 6 bases. This CDR3 has 13 residues. CDR1 is LNHDA, CDR2 SQIVND, per germline (reference sequence). Between the trimmed V and J ends, which lost 9 bases and 3 bases, there was a span of 14 bases. CDR3 residues: CASSTGWDYGYTF. CDR3 DNA: TGTGCCAGCTCAACAGGGTGGGACTATGGCTACACCTTC.

The rearrangement uses TRBV6-5 and TRBJ2-5; 7 nucleotides line up with TRBD2. CDR3 length: 14 amino acids. Germline V gene data show CDR1 as MNHEY and CDR2 as SVGAGI. After removal of 8 bases from V and 2 bases from J, the junction contained 8 bases not matched to a gene. The CDR3 bases are TGTGCCAGCCGCCCAGCGGGGAAACAAGAGACCCAGTACTTC. As protein: CASRPAGKQETQYF.

The rearrangement uses TRBV6-4 and TRBJ2-1, with 8 bases fitting TRBD2. There are 15 residues in the CDR3. Unmatched junction bases numbered 4, after V lost 2 bases and J lost 4 bases. Looked up from germline, CDR1 is MRHNA and CDR2 is SNTAGT. The CDR3 bases are TGTGCCAGCAGTGACCCCCCTAGCGGGTACAATGAGCAGTTCTTC. Its protein is CASSDPPSGYNEQFF.

The V call is TRBV6-5, the J call TRBJ1-1, with 7 bases identical to TRBD1. J gave up 8 bases and V 2 bases, and 8 bases lay outside the gene matches. This CDR3 is 14 amino acids long. Germline V gene lookup returns CDR1 MNHEY and CDR2 SVGAGI. The CDR3 DNA reads TGTGCCAGCAGTTACGGCAGGGCCAGGGGGGAAGCTTTCTTT. Translation: CASSYGRARGEAFF.

The CDR3 region is CASSFQGGDYGYTF. For the CDR3, the DNA is TGCGCCAGCAGCTTTCAGGGGGGCGACTATGGCTACACCTTC. V and J are TRBV5-1 and TRBJ1-2; 7 bases agree with TRBD1. The length of the CDR3 is 14 residues. Germline values: CDR1 SGHRS, CDR2 YFSETQ. V lost 2 bases to trimming and J lost 3 bases; unmatched junction nucleotides: 4. Filled out from reference TRBV5-1 and TRBJ1-2, the complete variable domain reads KAGVTQTPRYLIKTRGQQVTLSCSPISGHRSVSWYQQTPGQGLQFLFEYFSETQRNKGNFPGRFSGRQFSNSRSEMNVSTLELGDSALYLCASSFQGGDYGYTFGSGTRLTVV.

The chain is built from TRBV4-3 and TRBJ1-2; 8 bases are shared with TRBD1. The CDR3 extends over 16 amino acids. Germline lookup yields CDR1 LGHNA and CDR2 YSLEER. V lost 1 base, J lost 8 bases, and 12 bases stayed unmatched. The CDR3, as DNA: TGCGCCAGCAGCCAAGTTCGACAGGGGTCCCGTAGCGGCTACACCTTC. Protein sequence: CASSQVRQGSRSGYTF.

This chain connects TRBV29-1 to TRBJ2-5, with 8 bases lining up with TRBD2. CDR1 is SQVTM, CDR2 ANQGSEA, per germline. CDR3 length: 13 residues. The CDR3 spells CSVLAGIRETQYF. Written as DNA, the CDR3 is TGCAGTGTCTTAGCGGGGATCAGAGAGACCCAGTACTTC. The full variable domain, completed using reference TRBV29-1 and TRBJ2-5, is SAVISQKPSRDICQRGTSLTIQCQVDSQVTMMFWYRQQPGQSLTLIATANQGSEATYESGFVIDKFPISRPNLTFSTLTVSNMSPEDSSIYLCSVLAGIRETQYFGPGTRLLVL.

The genes are TRBV5-4 and TRBJ1-6; the match to TRBD1 covers 7 bases. CDR1 is SGHNT, CDR2 YYREEE, per germline (reference sequence). With V trimmed by 4 bases and J by 14 bases, 9 bases remained unmatched. The CDR3 is 13 residues long. In DNA form, the CDR3 reads TGTGCCAGCAGCACCGGGACAGAGGGGTCCCTCCACTTT. It translates to CASSTGTEGSLHF.

The chain carries TRBV11-2 and TRBJ2-1; D is unclear. Germline V gene sequence: CDR1 SGHAT, CDR2 FQNNGV. V was pared by 3 bases and J by 8 bases, with 14 bases between. CDR3 length: 14 amino acids. CDR3: CASSFLRRSHEQFF. The CDR3 coding sequence is TGTGCCAGCAGCTTTCTGCGGCGGAGCCATGAGCAGTTCTTC.

The rearrangement joins TRBV4-1 to TRBJ1-2, with a tentative D call TRBD1 (5 bases). The CDR3 covers 15 residues. Germline V gene sequence: CDR1 MGHRA, CDR2 YSYEKL. The ends were cut back, 4 bases at V and 1 base at J, with 13 bases in the middle. In nucleotides, the CDR3 is TGCGCCAGCAGCCCTGGGGGGAGAGTTAACTATGGCTACACCTTC. Its protein product is CASSPGGRVNYGYTF.

The CDR3 region is CASRPTGTMGSYNSPLHF. For the CDR3, the DNA is TGTGCCAGCAGACCGACAGGGACCATGGGCTCCTATAATTCACCCCTCCACTTT. The chain recombines TRBV7-9 with TRBJ1-6; TRBD1 aligns across 7 bases. Trimming took 6 bases from V and 0 from J; bases not matched to a gene: 11. Germline V lookup: CDR1 SEHNR, CDR2 FQNEAQ (reference sequence). This CDR3 is built from 18 residues.

The J gene is TRBJ2-7, the V gene TRBV11-3; 10 bases agree with TRBD1. The CDR3 has 16 residues. Germline V gene data show CDR1 as SGHNT and CDR2 as YENEEA. Unmatched junction bases numbered 9, after V lost 1 base and J lost 6 bases. This CDR3 reads CASSLATGTGVVEQYF. CDR3 in DNA: TGTGCCAGCAGCTTAGCAACAGGGACAGGGGTCGTCGAGCAGTACTTC.

The chain employs TRBV19 and TRBJ2-1, with no clear D. CDR1 and CDR2 from the germline V gene are LNHDA and SQIVND (reference sequence). V was pared by 5 bases and J by 8 bases, with 7 bases between. This CDR3 comprises 11 residues. CDR3 in DNA: TGTGCCAGTAGTGGAGTCGATGAGCAGTTCTTC. It is translated as CASSGVDEQFF.

CDR3 amino acids: CAWTHTGGNYGYTF. CDR3 in DNA: TGTGCCTGGACCCACACAGGGGGCAACTATGGCTACACCTTC. The genes are TRBV30 and TRBJ1-2; 9 bases are a match to TRBD1. CDR1 and CDR2 from the germline V gene are GTSNPN and SVGIG (reference sequence). The CDR3 consists of 14 residues. After removal of 4 bases from V and 2 bases from J, the junction contained 5 bases not matched to a gene.